The present TCR beta chain was sequenced within a study of blood T cell repertoires in COVID-19 (dated by TCRdb to about 2020). In the study overall: Samples covering the acute and convalescent phases of COVID-19 were provided by collaborators in the United States, Italy and Spain. The prospective study material was composed of cDNA or gDNA derived from T cells, B-cell-depleted T cells, or PBMCs. The dataset comprised deeply sampled blood TCRbeta repertoires from subjects exposed to, actively infected with, or recovered from COVID-19. The repertoires were released in a freely available public database meant as a resource for research on the immune response to SARS-CoV-2. The samples were drawn from two sources: the first 160 participants of the ongoing ImmuneRACE study, and fewer than 1,500 subjects contributed by 6 global collaborators. Nearly every sample came with metadata listing a de-identified subject ID, COVID-19 status, age in years and sex. HLA class I and class II types, where available, came from metadata supplied by the sample provider rather than from assay-based typing.

Note on this clone: The antigen it recognizes is unknown. No per-base quality is available; no much larger clone lies one base away.

Study-level results and caveats: Clinical and demographic metadata were provided uncurated, with the amount varying by source and participant.

Enrolling through a virtual design, the prospective study's participants ranged in age from about 18 to 89 years and lived across roughly 23 United States geographic areas. In the prospective study, cohorts were assigned on the basis of participant-reported clinical history obtained from a screening survey and a study questionnaire. Each participant in the prospective study had whole blood, serum and a nasopharyngeal or oropharyngeal swab collected by mobile phlebotomists. Participants in the prospective study had the option to provide additional blood draws and questionnaires over an approximately two-month period. Before DNA extraction, blood samples from the prospective study were shipped at room temperature or frozen. Trimming at the junction amounts to 6 bases on V and 5 bases on J, and the germline ends lie 11 bases apart. Spanning cysteine to phenylalanine, the CDR3 consists of 13 amino acids. Solely the CDR3 DNA is kept, with 39 bases framed from the first base.

TCRbeta CDR3 regions were amplified from genomic DNA by means of the immunoSEQ Assay, a bias-controlled multiplex PCR. The study's processing was this. The number of nucleated cells in each sample was estimated by amplification of reference gene primers within the assay. To quantify the absolute abundance of each unique TCRbeta CDR3 rearrangement, sequence reads were collapsed and filtered. For each sample, productive Simpson clonality was calculated by taking the square root of Simpson's diversity index across productive rearrangements. TCRdb limited this immuneACCESS table to in-frame rearrangements with V and J called. A share of clones is missing; checked studies link under half to unresolved V genes, and the rest is unexplained. V and J calls and clone size are given by that table; D and trimming were obtained from the DNA. The sample profile shows approximately 270,000 clones; just under 90% of them were found once. 4.1% of the sample lies in the top ten.

This sequence was found in a woman in her twenties or thirties with acute COVID-19. Sequences were obtained from PBMCs or T cells enriched from blood (not recorded which). The sequence joins TRBV12-3 or TRBV12-4 to TRBJ1-5; the best D guess is TRBD1, with 6 bases matching. The nucleotides read TGTGCCAGCAGCGACAGGACATATCAGCCCCAGCATTTT. This encodes CASSDRTYQPQHF.